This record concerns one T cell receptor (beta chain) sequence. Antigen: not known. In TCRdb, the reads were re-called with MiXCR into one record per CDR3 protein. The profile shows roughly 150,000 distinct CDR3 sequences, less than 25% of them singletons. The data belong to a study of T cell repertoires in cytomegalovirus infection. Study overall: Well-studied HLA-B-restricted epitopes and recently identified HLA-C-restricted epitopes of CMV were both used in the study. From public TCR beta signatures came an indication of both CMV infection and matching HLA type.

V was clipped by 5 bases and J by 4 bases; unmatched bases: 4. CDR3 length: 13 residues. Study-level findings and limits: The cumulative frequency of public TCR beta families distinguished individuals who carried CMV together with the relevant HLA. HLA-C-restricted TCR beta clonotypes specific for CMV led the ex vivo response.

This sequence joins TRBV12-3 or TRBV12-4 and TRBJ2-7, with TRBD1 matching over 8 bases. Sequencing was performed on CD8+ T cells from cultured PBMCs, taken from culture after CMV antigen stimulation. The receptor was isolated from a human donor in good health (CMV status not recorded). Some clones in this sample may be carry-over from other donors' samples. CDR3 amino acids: CASSPGGEYEQYF. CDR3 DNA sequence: TGTGCCAGCAGTCCAGGGGGCGAATACGAGCAGTACTTC.